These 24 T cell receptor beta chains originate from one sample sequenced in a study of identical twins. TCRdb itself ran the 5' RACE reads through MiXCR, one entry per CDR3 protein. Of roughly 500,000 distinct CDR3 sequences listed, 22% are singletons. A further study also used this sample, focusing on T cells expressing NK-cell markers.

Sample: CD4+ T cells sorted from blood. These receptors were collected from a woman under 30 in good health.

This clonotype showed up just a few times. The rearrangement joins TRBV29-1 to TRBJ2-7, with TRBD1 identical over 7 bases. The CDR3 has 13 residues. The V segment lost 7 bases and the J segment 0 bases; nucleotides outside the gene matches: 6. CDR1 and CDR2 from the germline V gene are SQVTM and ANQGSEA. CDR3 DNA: TGCAGCGCAACCCGGACAGGCTCCTACGAGCAGTACTTC. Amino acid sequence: CSATRTGSYEQYF.

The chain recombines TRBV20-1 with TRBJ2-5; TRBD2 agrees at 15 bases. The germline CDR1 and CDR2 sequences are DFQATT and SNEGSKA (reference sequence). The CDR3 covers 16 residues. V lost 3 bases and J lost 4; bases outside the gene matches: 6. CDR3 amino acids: CSASPGLAGGGETQYF. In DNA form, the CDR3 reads TGCAGTGCTAGCCCAGGACTAGCGGGAGGGGGAGAGACCCAGTACTTC.

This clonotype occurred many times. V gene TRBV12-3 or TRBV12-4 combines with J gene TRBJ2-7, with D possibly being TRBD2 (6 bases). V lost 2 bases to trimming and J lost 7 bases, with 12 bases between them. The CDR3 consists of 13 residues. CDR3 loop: CASSLRGGREQYF. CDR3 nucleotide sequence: TGTGCCAGCAGTTTAAGGGGAGGACGGGAGCAGTACTTC.

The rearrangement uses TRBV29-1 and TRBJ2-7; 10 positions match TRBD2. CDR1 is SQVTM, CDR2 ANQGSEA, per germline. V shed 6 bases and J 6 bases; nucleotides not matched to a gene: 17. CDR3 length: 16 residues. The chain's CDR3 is CSVIPLASGRSVEQYF. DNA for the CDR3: TGCAGCGTCATTCCCCTGGCTAGCGGGAGAAGTGTCGAGCAGTACTTC.

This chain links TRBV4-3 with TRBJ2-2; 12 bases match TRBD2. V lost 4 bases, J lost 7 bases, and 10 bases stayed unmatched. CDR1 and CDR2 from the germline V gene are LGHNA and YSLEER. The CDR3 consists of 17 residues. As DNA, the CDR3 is TGCGCCAGCAGCCCCGCTAGACTAGCGGGAGAGATCGGGGAGCTGTTTTTT. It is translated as CASSPARLAGEIGELFF.

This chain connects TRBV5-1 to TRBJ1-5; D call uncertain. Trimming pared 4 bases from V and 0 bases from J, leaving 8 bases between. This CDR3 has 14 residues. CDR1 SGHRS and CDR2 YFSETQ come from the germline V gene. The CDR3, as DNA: TGCGCCAGCAGCGACACCGATAGCAATCAGCCCCAGCATTTT. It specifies CASSDTDSNQPQHF.

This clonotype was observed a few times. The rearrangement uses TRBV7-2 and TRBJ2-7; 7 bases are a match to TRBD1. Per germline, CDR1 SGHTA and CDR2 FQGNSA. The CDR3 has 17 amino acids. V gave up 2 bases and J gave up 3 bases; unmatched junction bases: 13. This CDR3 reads CASSLRGQAATYYEQYF. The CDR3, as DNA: TGTGCCAGCAGCTTACGTGGACAGGCAGCCACTTACTACGAGCAGTACTTC.

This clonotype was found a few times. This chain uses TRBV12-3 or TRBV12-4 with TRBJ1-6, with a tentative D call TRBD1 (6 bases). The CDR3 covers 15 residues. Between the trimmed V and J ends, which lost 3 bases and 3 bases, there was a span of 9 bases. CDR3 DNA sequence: TGTGCCAGCAGTTTTTTCAGGGGCTATAATTCACCCCTCCACTTT. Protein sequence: CASSFFRGYNSPLHF.

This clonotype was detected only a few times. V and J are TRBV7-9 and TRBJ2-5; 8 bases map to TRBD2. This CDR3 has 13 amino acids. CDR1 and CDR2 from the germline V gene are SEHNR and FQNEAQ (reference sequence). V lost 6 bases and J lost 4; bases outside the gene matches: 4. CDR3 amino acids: CASSQAGVETQYF. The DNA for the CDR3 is TGTGCCAGCAGTCAAGCGGGAGTAGAGACCCAGTACTTC.

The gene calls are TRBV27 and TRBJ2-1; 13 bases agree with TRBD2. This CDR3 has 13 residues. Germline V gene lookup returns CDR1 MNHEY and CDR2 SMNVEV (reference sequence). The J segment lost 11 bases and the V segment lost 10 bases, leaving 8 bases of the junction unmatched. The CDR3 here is CATGTSGDLKQFF. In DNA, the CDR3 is TGTGCCACCGGGACTAGCGGGGATTTAAAGCAGTTCTTC.

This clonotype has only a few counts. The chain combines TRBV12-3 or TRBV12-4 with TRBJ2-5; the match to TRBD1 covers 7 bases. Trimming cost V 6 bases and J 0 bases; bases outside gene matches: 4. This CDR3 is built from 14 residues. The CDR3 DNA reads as TGTGCCAGCAGATTTACAGGGGACCAAGAGACCCAGTACTTC. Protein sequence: CASRFTGDQETQYF.

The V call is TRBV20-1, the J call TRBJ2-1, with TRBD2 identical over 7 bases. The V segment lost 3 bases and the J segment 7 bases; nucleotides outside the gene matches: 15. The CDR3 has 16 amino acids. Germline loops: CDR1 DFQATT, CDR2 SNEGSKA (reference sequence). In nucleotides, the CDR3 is TGCAGTGCTAGTAGGTCTTTTGCGGGAGTCGGTAATGAGCAGTTCTTC. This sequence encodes CSASRSFAGVGNEQFF.

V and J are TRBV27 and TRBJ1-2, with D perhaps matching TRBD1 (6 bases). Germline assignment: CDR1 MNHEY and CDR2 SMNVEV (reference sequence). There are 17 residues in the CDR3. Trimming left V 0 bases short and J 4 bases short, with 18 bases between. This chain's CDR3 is CASSLSGRNRVIYGYTF. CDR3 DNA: TGTGCCAGCAGTTTATCTGGTCGCAACAGGGTCATCTATGGCTACACCTTC.

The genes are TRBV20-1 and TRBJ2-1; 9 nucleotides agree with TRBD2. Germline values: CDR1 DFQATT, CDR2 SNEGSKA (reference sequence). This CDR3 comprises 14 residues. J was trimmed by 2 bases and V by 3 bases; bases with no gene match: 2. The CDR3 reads CSARGGRAYNEQFF. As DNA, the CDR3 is TGCAGTGCTAGGGGCGGGAGGGCCTACAATGAGCAGTTCTTC.

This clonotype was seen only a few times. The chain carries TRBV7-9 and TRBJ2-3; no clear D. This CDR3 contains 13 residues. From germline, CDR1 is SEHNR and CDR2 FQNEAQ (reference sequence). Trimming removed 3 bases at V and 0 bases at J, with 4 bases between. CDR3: CASSLMSTDTQYF. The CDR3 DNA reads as TGTGCCAGCAGCTTGATGAGCACAGATACGCAGTATTTT.

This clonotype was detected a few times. CDR3 in amino acids: CSAPRQGAGDTEAFF. The CDR3 DNA sequence: TGCAGTGCTCCACGACAGGGGGCCGGGGACACTGAAGCTTTCTTT. The gene calls are TRBV20-1 and TRBJ1-1; 10 bases agree with TRBD1. This CDR3 comprises 15 residues. Unmatched junction bases numbered 9, after V lost 5 bases and J lost 3 bases. Germline lookup yields CDR1 DFQATT and CDR2 SNEGSKA (reference sequence).

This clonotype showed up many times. The CDR3 protein is CSASGTSGTNEQFF. The CDR3 region has the DNA TGCAGTGCTAGCGGGACTAGCGGTACCAATGAGCAGTTCTTC. The chain carries TRBV20-1 and TRBJ2-1; 11 bases are shared with TRBD2. Losses at the gene ends were 3 bases for V and 6 bases for J; bases not matched to a gene: 4. Germline lookup yields CDR1 DFQATT and CDR2 SNEGSKA (reference sequence). This CDR3 has 14 residues.

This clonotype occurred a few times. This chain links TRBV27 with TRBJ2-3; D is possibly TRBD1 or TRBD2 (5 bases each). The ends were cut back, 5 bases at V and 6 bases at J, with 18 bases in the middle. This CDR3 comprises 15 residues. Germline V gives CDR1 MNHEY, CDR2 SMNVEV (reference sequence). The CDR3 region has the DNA TGTGCCAGCAGTCGAGGGACCCGGCAGTCGGATACGCAGTATTTT. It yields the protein CASSRGTRQSDTQYF.

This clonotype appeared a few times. The DNA for the CDR3 is TGCGCCAGCAGCCCGGGGGAGCAGTTCTTC. It encodes CASSPGEQFF. V usage is TRBV5-1 and J usage is TRBJ2-1; maybe TRBD2 (5 bases). The V gene lost 4 bases and the J gene lost 10 bases, with 6 bases spanning the gap. The CDR3 runs 10 residues. Germline V gives CDR1 SGHRS, CDR2 YFSETQ.

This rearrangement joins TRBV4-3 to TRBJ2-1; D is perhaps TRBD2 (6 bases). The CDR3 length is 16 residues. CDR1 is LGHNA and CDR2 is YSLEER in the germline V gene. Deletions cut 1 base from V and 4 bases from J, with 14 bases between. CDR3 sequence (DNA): TGCGCCAGCAGCCAAGGAGACGGGAGTGGTTACAATGAGCAGTTCTTC. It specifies CASSQGDGSGYNEQFF.

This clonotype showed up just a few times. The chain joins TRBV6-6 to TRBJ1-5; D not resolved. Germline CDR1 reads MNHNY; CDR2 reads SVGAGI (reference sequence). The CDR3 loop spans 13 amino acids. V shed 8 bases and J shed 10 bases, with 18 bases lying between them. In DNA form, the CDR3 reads TGTGCCAGCCTCTTTGGGCCCGAATCTCCCCAGCATTTT. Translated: CASLFGPESPQHF.

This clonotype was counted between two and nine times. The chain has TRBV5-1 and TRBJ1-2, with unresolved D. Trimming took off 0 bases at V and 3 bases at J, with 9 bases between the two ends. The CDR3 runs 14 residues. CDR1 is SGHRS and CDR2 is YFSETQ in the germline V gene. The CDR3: CASSLDLGHYGYTF. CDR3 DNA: TGCGCCAGCAGCTTGGATCTCGGTCACTATGGCTACACCTTC.

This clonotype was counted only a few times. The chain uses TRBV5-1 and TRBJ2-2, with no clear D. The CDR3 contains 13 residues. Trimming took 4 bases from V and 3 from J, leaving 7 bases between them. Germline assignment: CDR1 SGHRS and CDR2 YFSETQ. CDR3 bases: TGCGCCAGCAGCCCGGGCCACACCGGGGAGCTGTTTTTT. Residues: CASSPGHTGELFF.

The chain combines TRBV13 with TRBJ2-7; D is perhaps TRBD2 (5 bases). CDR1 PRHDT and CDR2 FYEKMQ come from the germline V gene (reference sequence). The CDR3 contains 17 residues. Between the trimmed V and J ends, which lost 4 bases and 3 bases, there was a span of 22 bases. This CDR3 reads CASSSLGWGVESYEQYF. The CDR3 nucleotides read TGTGCCAGCAGCTCCCTAGGATGGGGAGTGGAAAGCTACGAGCAGTACTTC. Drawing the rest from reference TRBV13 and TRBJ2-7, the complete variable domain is AAGVIQSPRHLIKEKRETATLKCYPIPRHDTVYWYQQGPGQDPQFLISFYEKMQSDKGSIPDRFSAQQFSDYHSELNMSSLELGDSALYFCASSSLGWGVESYEQYFGPGTRLTVT.